This entry concerns a single T cell receptor (beta chain). Antigen unknown. The record originates from a study of CXCR3-negative and CXCR3-positive naive CD8 T cells. At a few hundred thousand cells each, triplicate sorts were carried out for each CD8+ T cell subset. UMI labels and 5' RACE were used to prepare the TRB cDNA libraries. TCRdb reprocessed the 5' RACE reads, with one entry per CDR3 protein and no DNA. The data include over 70,000 distinct CDR3 sequences; the top ten clones carry 0.9% to 1.2%. The study's findings and limits: Both naive subsets, CXCR3-negative and CXCR3-positive, displayed similar TRBV-TRBJ usage, unlike memory cells. The TRB CDR3s that CXCR3-positive naive cells carried were more hydrophobic than those of CXCR3-negative naive cells.

This CDR3 region has 14 residues. Germline CDR1 and CDR2: SGHAT and FQNNGV. The specimen was naive CXCR3- CD8+ T cells from blood. Subset of the sample: CD45RO-CCR7+CD27+CD95- naive CD8+ T cells lacking CXCR3 (TNR3-). The gene calls are TRBV11-2 and TRBJ2-2. This clonotype originated in a human donor in good health. Some clones in this sample may be carry-over from other donors' samples. The CDR3 loop reads CASSPTDGGGELFF.